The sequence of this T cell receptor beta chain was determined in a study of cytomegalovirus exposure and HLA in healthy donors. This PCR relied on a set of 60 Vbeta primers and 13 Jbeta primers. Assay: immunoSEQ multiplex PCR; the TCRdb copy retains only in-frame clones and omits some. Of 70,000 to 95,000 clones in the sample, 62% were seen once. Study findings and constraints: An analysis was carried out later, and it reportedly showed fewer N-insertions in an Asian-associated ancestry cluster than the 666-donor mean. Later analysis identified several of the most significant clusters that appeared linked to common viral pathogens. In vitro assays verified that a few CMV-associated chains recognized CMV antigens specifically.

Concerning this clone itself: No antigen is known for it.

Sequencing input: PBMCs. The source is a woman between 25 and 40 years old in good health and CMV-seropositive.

The CDR3 coding sequence is TGTGCCAGCAGCACTAGCGGGCCGGGAGATACGCAGTATTTT. It is translated as CASSTSGPGDTQYF. The chain recombines TRBV7-3 with TRBJ2-3; 9 positions agree with TRBD2. After removal of 5 bases from V and 5 bases from J, the junction contained 5 bases not matched to a gene. The CDR3 consists of 14 residues. CDR1 SGHTA and CDR2 FQGTGA come from the germline V gene.